Following are 8 T cell receptor beta chains from one sample sequenced in a study of blood T cell repertoires in COVID-19. Data came from immunoSEQ multiplex PCR; TCRdb stores just in-frame clones and leaves some out. The sample consists of some 350,000 clones, about 87% of them appearing once. Sequencing input: PBMCs or T cells enriched from blood (not recorded which). These receptors originate from a woman in her 30s who had recovered from COVID-19.

The gene calls are TRBV5-4 and TRBJ2-5, with a tentative D call TRBD2 (5 bases). The germline gives CDR1 SGHNT, CDR2 YYREEE (reference sequence). This CDR3 is built from 15 residues. V gave up 5 bases and J gave up 5 bases, with 19 bases separating them. The DNA for the CDR3 is TGTGCCAGCAGGCAGCCGGGTCTCGGGGAGGAGACCCAGTACTTC. Amino acids: CASRQPGLGEETQYF.

This chain connects TRBV29-1 to TRBJ2-1; 7 bases agree with TRBD2. In germline, CDR1 is SQVTM, CDR2 ANQGSEA. The CDR3 loop spans 11 amino acids. Trimming removed 4 bases from V and 9 bases from J; junction bases left unmatched: 3. The CDR3 reads CSVVRGFEQFF. The CDR3 DNA sequence: TGCAGCGTTGTGCGGGGGTTTGAGCAGTTCTTC.

The chain joins TRBV7-9 to TRBJ2-7; 7 bases fit TRBD1. The ends lost 0 bases at V and 3 bases at J; junction bases unmatched: 5. Germline assignment: CDR1 SEHNR and CDR2 FQNEAQ (reference sequence). The CDR3 spans 15 residues. The CDR3 here is CASSLAGAGGYEQYF. As DNA, the CDR3 is TGTGCCAGCAGCTTAGCCGGGGCAGGGGGCTACGAGCAGTACTTC.

The count of this clone is one. The rearrangement joins TRBV5-8 to TRBJ2-3, with 10 bases lining up with TRBD2. V trimming: 4 bases; J trimming: 4 bases; junction bases outside the gene matches: 6. CDR1 is SGHTS, CDR2 YDEGEE, per germline. The CDR3 length is 15 residues. CDR3 sequence (DNA): TGTGCCAGCAGCCAAAGCGGGGGGGCCGCAGATACGCAGTATTTT. This codes for CASSQSGGAADTQYF.

V and J are TRBV6-1 and TRBJ1-5; D is undetermined. The CDR3 loop spans 16 amino acids. With 4 bases removed from V and 0 bases from J, the gap between germline ends came to 13 bases. CDR1 is MNHNS, CDR2 SASEGT, per germline. This chain's CDR3 is CASSASRGISNQPQHF. CDR3 nucleotide sequence: TGTGCCAGCAGTGCGTCCCGGGGAATTAGCAATCAGCCCCAGCATTTT.

The CDR3 reads CASRGPNRLDSPLHF. CDR3 nucleotides: TGTGCCAGCAGGGGGCCAAACAGGCTAGATTCACCCCTCCACTTT. This chain uses TRBV2 with TRBJ1-6, with D possibly TRBD1 on 5 matching bases. The germline gives CDR1 SNHLY, CDR2 FYNNEI. There are 15 residues in the CDR3. V shed 6 bases and J shed 8 bases, with 17 bases lying between them.

This clone was counted only a few times. The chain employs TRBV5-8 and TRBJ1-1; unclear D gene. The CDR3 runs 13 residues. Trimming shortened V by 2 bases and J by 4 bases, and 9 bases separated the two germline ends. CDR1 is SGHTS, CDR2 YDEGEE, per germline. In nucleotides, the CDR3 is TGTGCCAGCAGCTTCCCCTCGGTCACTGAAGCTTTCTTT. Protein product: CASSFPSVTEAFF.

CDR3 amino acids: CASSLISGEVQYF. The CDR3 nucleotides are TGTGCCAGCAGTTTGATAAGCGGGGAGGTCCAGTACTTC. The chain combines TRBV12-3 or TRBV12-4 with TRBJ2-5; 7 nucleotides line up with TRBD2. The junction had 8 bases not matched to a gene; V was cut back by 3 bases and J by 10 bases. The CDR3 covers 13 residues.